This T cell receptor beta chain was captured by sequencing in a study of T-cell memory formation after mild COVID-19. The CDR3 extends over 16 amino acids. Between the trimmed V and J ends, which lost 3 bases and 3 bases, there was a span of 17 bases. Germline assignment: CDR1 SGHDN and CDR2 FVKESK. MiXCR, applied by TCRdb to the 5' RACE reads, yields one record per CDR3 protein. The table records around 200,000 distinct CDR3 sequences, approximately 30% of them present only once. This clonotype was detected only a few times. Sequenced material: PBMCs or a T cell subset sorted from them (not recorded which). The receptor's source is an adult woman who had mild COVID-19 (a few samples of this study predate the infection). Cell type and time point are not known. This chain uses TRBV14 with TRBJ2-5; D is possibly TRBD1 (6 bases). The CDR3 is CASSHGQTRGEETQYF. The DNA for the CDR3 is TGTGCCAGCAGCCACGGACAGACTCGAGGGGAAGAGACCCAGTACTTC.